Listed below are T cell receptor beta chains from one sample, sequenced in a study of spatial heterogeneity in lung cancer. Using its own MiXCR run on the 5' RACE reads, TCRdb lists one record per CDR3 protein. The sample holds about 95,000 distinct CDR3 sequences; approximately 8.5% are singletons and the top ten take less than 9%. Sequenced here: PBMCs, sampled at surgery. These receptor sequences come from a male donor with early-stage non-small cell lung cancer. The CDR3 runs from the conserved cysteine through the conserved F or W. Fields, in order: clone size, CDR3 length, J gene, D gene, V gene, CDR3 DNA, CDR3 protein. D genes are given only for firm matches. Clone size is stated in some rows and not others, as once, few, many or a class when expanded.

few 14 TRBJ2-4 TRBD2 TRBV29-1 TGCAGCGTTAAGGGCACTAGCGTTAAAAACATTCAGTACTTC CSVKGTSVKNIQYF
. 16 TRBJ2-3 . TRBV5-5 TGTGCCAGCAGCCCCCAGATGGGCGGCGACACAGATACGCAGTATTTT CASSPQMGGDTDTQYF
few 16 TRBJ1-4 TRBD1 TRBV7-8 TGTGCCAGCAGCTTAGATACAGGGGGAGCTAATGAAAAACTGTTTTTT CASSLDTGGANEKLFF
many 14 TRBJ2-3 TRBD2 TRBV7-2 TGTGCCAGCAGCCTCAGCGGGAGGGCAGATACGCAGTATTTT CASSLSGRADTQYF
many 14 TRBJ1-5 . TRBV6-1 TGTGCCAGCAGTGAAAACAGGGCGAATCAGCCCCAGCATTTT CASSENRANQPQHF
. 14 TRBJ2-7 . TRBV20-1 TGCAGTGCTAGAAACCGGGACTCCCCCTACGAGCAGTACTTC CSARNRDSPYEQYF
many 16 TRBJ2-3 . TRBV11-2 TGTGCCAGCAGCCCTGTCGGGTTGGGGTCCGGGGCGAGGCAGTATTTT CASSPVGLGSGARQYF
few 15 TRBJ1-6 TRBD1 TRBV7-9 TGTGCCAGCACTACGGGGACAGGGGGAAGTTCACCCCTCCACTTT CASTTGTGGSSPLHF
. 13 TRBJ2-5 . TRBV29-1 TGCAGCGTTCGGACCCCCTGGGTAGAGACCCAGTACTTC CSVRTPWVETQYF
many 14 TRBJ1-2 . TRBV29-1 TGCAGCGTTGAAGATCCGGTCCGGGAAGGTGGCTACACCTTC CSVEDPVREGGYTF
few 13 TRBJ2-1 . TRBV29-1 TGCAGCGTTGAACCCAAACCCAACAATGAGCAGTTCTTC CSVEPKPNNEQFF
many 13 TRBJ2-7 . TRBV5-1 TGCGCCAGCAGCTCGGACCCAAACTACGAGCAGTACTTC CASSSDPNYEQYF
. 15 TRBJ2-2 . TRBV20-1 TGCAGTGCTAGGCACAGGCAACGGAACACCGGGGAGCTGTTTTTT CSARHRQRNTGELFF
many 14 TRBJ2-3 . TRBV6-4 TGTGCCAGCAGTGACTCGGGCGTTACAGATACGCAGTATTTT CASSDSGVTDTQYF
many 16 TRBJ2-7 TRBD1 TRBV12-3/TRBV12-4 TGTGCCAGCGGACCAGGAAGGTGGCAGGGGGTTAAGGAGCAGTACTTC CASGPGRWQGVKEQYF
few 15 TRBJ2-5 TRBD2 TRBV5-1 TGCGCCAGCAGCTTGGAGACTAGCGGGGAAGAGACCCAGTACTTC CASSLETSGEETQYF
few 12 TRBJ2-5 . TRBV6-2/TRBV6-3 TGTGCCAGCAGGTCCGGAAAAGAGACCCAGTACTTC CASRSGKETQYF
. 14 TRBJ1-1 TRBD1 TRBV18 TGTGCCAGCTCAGTTGTACAGGGGGAAACTGAAGCTTTCTTT CASSVVQGETEAFF
few 15 TRBJ1-6 TRBD1 TRBV7-2 TGTGCCAGCAGCTTGGGGACAGGGTATAATTCACCCCTCCACTTT CASSLGTGYNSPLHF
. 13 TRBJ1-1 . TRBV29-1 TGCAGCGTTTCGAGGGGCGCCAACACTGAAGCTTTCTTT CSVSRGANTEAFF
. 16 TRBJ2-5 TRBD2 TRBV7-3 TGTGCCAGCAGCTTAGTCGGGCGGGAGATTTGGGAGACCCAGTACTTC CASSLVGREIWETQYF
. 13 TRBJ2-3 . TRBV2 TGTGCCAGCAGTAAGGAAGCGAGAGATACGCAGTATTTT CASSKEARDTQYF
few 15 TRBJ1-3 . TRBV6-6 TGTGCCAGCAGTTTGGGCAGGGCAGGTGGAAACACCATATATTTT CASSLGRAGGNTIYF
many 12 TRBJ2-3 . TRBV28 TGTGCCAGCAGCTCACTGGTAGATACGCAGTATTTT CASSSLVDTQYF
many 14 TRBJ2-3 . TRBV10-3 TGTGCCATCGGCAGACTAGGAATCACAGATACGCAGTATTTT CAIGRLGITDTQYF
few 11 TRBJ2-2 . TRBV7-6 TGTGCCAGCTGGGGCACCGGGGAGCTGTTTTTT CASWGTGELFF
many 14 TRBJ2-1 . TRBV7-6 TGTGCCAGCAGCATCGGTCCCCTCGCCAATGAGCAGTTCTTC CASSIGPLANEQFF
many 11 TRBJ2-5 . TRBV29-1 TGCAGCGTTGGGCCACAAGAGACCCAGTACTTC CSVGPQETQYF
. 13 TRBJ1-2 . TRBV5-1 TGCGCCAGCAGCACGACGGAGAACTATGGCTACACCTTC CASSTTENYGYTF
many 13 TRBJ1-2 . TRBV5-1 TGCGCCAGCAGGCTGGACAGCAACTATGGCTACACCTTC CASRLDSNYGYTF
many 13 TRBJ2-5 . TRBV11-1 TGTGCCAGCAGCTTTAGCGGAGAAGAGACCCAGTACTTC CASSFSGEETQYF
few 13 TRBJ1-1 . TRBV6-6 TGTGCCAGCAGTTTGGAGGGAGACACTGAAGCTTTCTTT CASSLEGDTEAFF
few 14 TRBJ2-1 TRBD2 TRBV29-1 TGCAGCGTTGGAGCGGGAGTATCATACAATGAGCAGTTCTTC CSVGAGVSYNEQFF
few 13 TRBJ2-3 . TRBV29-1 TGCAGCGTTGTTTTCTATTCCACAGATACGCAGTATTTT CSVVFYSTDTQYF
many 16 TRBJ1-4 . TRBV2 TGTGCCAGCAGCGACGTTACCGGGGGCGAGGATGAAAAACTGTTTTTT CASSDVTGGEDEKLFF
many 12 TRBJ1-4 . TRBV28 TGTGCCAGCCGCAGACCTAATGAAAAACTGTTTTTT CASRRPNEKLFF
. 15 TRBJ2-2 TRBD1 TRBV5-1 TGCGCCAGCAGCTACGGACAGGGCGGCACCGGGGAGCTGTTTTTT CASSYGQGGTGELFF
. 13 TRBJ2-3 . TRBV20-1 TGCAGTGCTTCCAGCTTGTTCGGTGGGTCGCAGTATTTT CSASSLFGGSQYF
. 15 TRBJ2-7 . TRBV4-3 TGCGCCAGCAGCCGGAGGTGGGGGCCCTCCTACGAGCAGTACTTC CASSRRWGPSYEQYF
. 17 TRBJ2-3 . TRBV7-2 TGTGCCAGCAGCCCCCAGCCCCCAAGAGCCTTCACAGATACGCAGTATTTT CASSPQPPRAFTDTQYF
. 15 TRBJ1-4 . TRBV7-2 TGTGCCAGCAGCTCAGGACAACCAACTAATGAAAAACTGTTTTTT CASSSGQPTNEKLFF
few 9 TRBJ2-2 . TRBV20-1 TGCAGTGCTAACGGGGAGCTGTTTTTT CSANGELFF
few 16 TRBJ1-5 . TRBV6-2/TRBV6-3 TGTGCCAGCAGCCCTCGACCGGGGGAGCGCAATCAGCCCCAGCATTTT CASSPRPGERNQPQHF
few 16 TRBJ2-1 TRBD2 TRBV6-8 TGTGCCAGCAGTTACCGTATTACTAGCGTAGTTTATGAGCAGTTCTTC CASSYRITSVVYEQFF
. 16 TRBJ2-7 TRBD1 TRBV25-1 TGTGCCAGCAGTGAAACCAGGGGGCAAAGGACTTACGAGCAGTACTTC CASSETRGQRTYEQYF
. 14 TRBJ1-1 TRBD1 TRBV5-1 TGCGCCAGCAGCCTGGACAGGGGTGGGACTGAAGCTTTCTTT CASSLDRGGTEAFF
few 13 TRBJ2-7 . TRBV27 TGTGCCAGCAGTAACGGACAGACCTACGAGCAGTACTTC CASSNGQTYEQYF
. 13 TRBJ2-7 . TRBV5-1 TGCGCCAGCAGCTTACCCGGGAGTAATGAGCAGTACTTC CASSLPGSNEQYF
many 13 TRBJ2-2 . TRBV7-3 TGTGCCAGCAGCCCCTCGAACACCGGGGAGCTGTTTTTT CASSPSNTGELFF
few 12 TRBJ2-3 . TRBV7-3 TGTGCCAGCAGTCCCGGGTCACATACGCAGTATTTT CASSPGSHTQYF
once 16 TRBJ1-6 TRBD1 TRBV6-5 TGTGCCAGCAGTTACTCGAGTAGACAGGGAGTCTCACCCCTCCACTTT CASSYSSRQGVSPLHF
few 14 TRBJ2-7 . TRBV10-3 TGTGCCATCAGTGACAGGGTCTACGAGGACGAGCAGTACTTC CAISDRVYEDEQYF
few 13 TRBJ2-7 . TRBV29-1 TGCAGCGTCTCCTCTAGCGAGCCCTACGAGCAGTACTTC CSVSSSEPYEQYF